One and the same sample provided the 17 T cell receptor beta chains below, sequenced in a study of blood T cell repertoires in COVID-19. Data came from immunoSEQ multiplex PCR; TCRdb stores just in-frame clones and leaves some out. The data show roughly 120,000 clones, roughly four fifths seen once. Sequenced: peripheral blood. These TCRs come from a woman aged 55-69 years with acute or convalescent COVID-19.

The V gene is TRBV7-3, the J gene TRBJ1-6; D may be TRBD1 (6 bases). Deletions cut 5 bases from V and 0 bases from J, with 11 bases between. The CDR3 spans 16 residues. Germline V gene sequence: CDR1 SGHTA, CDR2 FQGTGA. CDR3 in amino acids: CASSQDRSSYNSPLHF. The DNA of the CDR3 is TGTGCCAGCAGCCAAGACAGGAGCTCCTATAATTCACCCCTCCACTTT.

V and J are TRBV4-1 and TRBJ1-2; no firm D call. CDR1 is MGHRA, CDR2 YSYEKL, per germline. The CDR3 length is 15 residues. Deletions cut 1 base from V and 3 bases from J, with 12 bases between. The CDR3 protein is CASSQVLLMDYGYTF. In DNA form, the CDR3 reads TGCGCCAGCAGCCAAGTACTGCTCATGGACTATGGCTACACCTTC.

The chain couples TRBV7-2 to TRBJ1-3; tentative D call: TRBD1 (6 bases). The ends were cut back, 0 bases at V and 0 bases at J, with 15 bases in the middle. The CDR3 loop spans 18 amino acids. Germline-derived CDR1 and CDR2 are SGHTA and FQGNSA. The CDR3 nucleotides read TGTGCCAGCAGCTTAGCATGGGGACAACCGAACTCTGGAAACACCATATATTTT. Protein product: CASSLAWGQPNSGNTIYF.

The gene calls are TRBV25-1 and TRBJ1-1; 10 bases align to TRBD1. CDR1 MGHDK and CDR2 SYGVNS come from the germline V gene. The CDR3 spans 13 residues. Trimming cost V 8 bases and J 5 bases; bases outside gene matches: 5. The CDR3, as DNA: TGTGCCAGCGTTGGACAGGGGGGAACTGAAGCTTTCTTT. This gives the protein CASVGQGGTEAFF.

The V call is TRBV9, the J call TRBJ1-2; weak D call: TRBD1 (6 bases). CDR1 and CDR2 (germline): SGDLS, YYNGEE. V lost 3 bases to trimming and J lost 7 bases, with 25 bases between them. This CDR3 has 17 amino acids. DNA for the CDR3: TGTGCCAGCAGCGATTGGACACTTGATAGGACAGCCTTTGGCTACACCTTC. Encoded protein: CASSDWTLDRTAFGYTF.

The genes are TRBV29-1 and TRBJ1-2; 10 nucleotides agree with TRBD1. The CDR3 loop spans 13 amino acids. The germline V gene has CDR1 SQVTM and CDR2 ANQGSEA. The J segment lost 1 base and the V segment lost 4 bases, leaving 0 bases of the junction unmatched. This CDR3 is CSVGDRGNYGYTF. In DNA, the CDR3 is TGCAGCGTTGGGGACAGGGGTAACTATGGCTACACCTTC.

V usage is TRBV6-5 and J usage is TRBJ2-7; TRBD2 matches 12 bases. Germline V CDR1 and CDR2: MNHEY, SVGAGI. The V and J ends lost 5 bases and 1 base, in that order; junction bases with no gene match: 3. The CDR3 consists of 15 residues. Written as DNA, the CDR3 is TGTGCCAGCAGTCGACTAGCGGGGGATTCCTACGAGCAGTACTTC. Its protein is CASSRLAGDSYEQYF.

The chain combines TRBV15 with TRBJ1-2; D is ambiguous. The CDR3 contains 12 residues. CDR1 is LNHNV, CDR2 YYDKDF, per germline (reference sequence). The germline V and J ends were trimmed by 0 bases and 8 bases, with 7 bases remaining between them. The CDR3 DNA is TGTGCCACCAGCAGAGATCGGGGAGGCTACACCTTC. Translation gives CATSRDRGGYTF.

The rearrangement links TRBV7-2 to TRBJ2-5; 12 nucleotides agree with TRBD2. Germline lookup yields CDR1 SGHTA and CDR2 FQGNSA. This CDR3 spans 16 amino acids. The V segment lost 5 bases and the J segment 2 bases; nucleotides outside the gene matches: 6. CDR3 sequence reads: CASSTGTSGRQETQYF. The CDR3, as DNA: TGTGCCAGCAGCACCGGGACTAGCGGGCGTCAAGAGACCCAGTACTTC.

The chain is built from TRBV5-1 and TRBJ1-3, with D hard to call. This CDR3 spans 16 amino acids. Germline V gene data show CDR1 as SGHRS and CDR2 as YFSETQ. Trimming shortened V by 0 bases and J by 4 bases, and 14 bases separated the two germline ends. The CDR3 DNA reads TGCGCCAGCAGCTTGGATGCGGGTTCGGGCGGAAACACCATATATTTT. Protein sequence: CASSLDAGSGGNTIYF.

This chain joins TRBV10-2 and TRBJ1-1; 7 positions agree with TRBD1. The V gene's germline CDR1 is WSHSY and CDR2 SAAADI. The J segment lost 0 bases and the V segment lost 7 bases, leaving 11 bases of the junction unmatched. The CDR3 is made up of 16 amino acids. The CDR3 region has the DNA TGCGCCAGCACCGGGACAGCTTTCGGAATGAACACTGAAGCTTTCTTT. Translation: CASTGTAFGMNTEAFF.

The chain uses TRBV7-3 and TRBJ1-3, with D possibly matching TRBD1 (5 bases). V lost 8 bases to trimming and J lost 4 bases, with 12 bases between them. There are 13 residues in the CDR3. The germline CDR1 and CDR2 sequences are SGHTA and FQGTGA. CDR3 in amino acids: CASSGGMGNTIYF. The CDR3 DNA reads TGTGCCAGCTCTGGGGGGATGGGAAACACCATATATTTT. Full variable domain (rest looked up from reference TRBV7-3 and TRBJ1-3): GAGVSQTPSNKVTEKGKYVELRCDPISGHTALYWYRQSLGQGPEFLIYFQGTGAADDSGLPNDRFFAVRPEGSVSTLKIQRTERGDSAVYLCASSGGMGNTIYFGEGSWLTVV.

The rearrangement links TRBV9 to TRBJ1-6; D unresolved. Deletions cut 1 base from V and 0 bases from J, with 11 bases between. The CDR3 totals 17 residues. Germline assignment: CDR1 SGDLS and CDR2 YYNGEE. The CDR3 sequence is CASSVSDVNSYNSPLHF. The CDR3 coding sequence is TGTGCCAGCAGCGTATCAGATGTGAACTCCTATAATTCACCCCTCCACTTT.

The V call is TRBV6-2 or TRBV6-3, the J call TRBJ1-2, with TRBD1 matching over 10 bases. CDR1 MNHEY and CDR2 SVGEGT come from the germline V gene. The length of the CDR3 is 17 residues. V was pared by 2 bases and J by 2 bases, with 8 bases of the junction left unmatched. The CDR3 coding sequence is TGTGCCAGCAGTTACCACCTTCCGGGACAGGGGAACTATGGCTACACCTTC. This sequence encodes CASSYHLPGQGNYGYTF.

The J gene is TRBJ1-2, the V gene TRBV5-1; possible D gene TRBD1, 5 bases. This CDR3 has 13 residues. The germline V and J ends were trimmed by 3 bases and 0 bases, with 6 bases remaining between them. Germline assignment: CDR1 SGHRS and CDR2 YFSETQ. As DNA, the CDR3 is TGCGCCAGCAGCTCGACAGCTAACTATGGCTACACCTTC. Its translation is CASSSTANYGYTF.

J is TRBJ1-2 and V is TRBV3-1 (or the pseudogene TRBV3-2); D remains unclear. This CDR3 comprises 15 residues. Looked up from germline, CDR1 is LGHDT and CDR2 is YNNKEL (reference sequence). V was shortened by 0 bases and J by 6 bases, with 14 bases between the two germline ends. DNA of the CDR3: TGTGCCAGCAGCCAAGATAATCGAAATGAGAATGGCTACACCTTC. Translation gives CASSQDNRNENGYTF.

The chain is built from TRBV18 and TRBJ2-1; the match to TRBD1 covers 7 bases. Germline CDR1 reads KGHSH; CDR2 reads LQKENI. Trimming removed 0 bases from V and 6 bases from J; junction bases left unmatched: 11. The CDR3 is made up of 17 amino acids. This chain's CDR3 is CASSPPTGKGYINEQFF. For the CDR3, the DNA is TGTGCCAGCTCACCACCGACAGGGAAAGGGTATATCAATGAGCAGTTCTTC.